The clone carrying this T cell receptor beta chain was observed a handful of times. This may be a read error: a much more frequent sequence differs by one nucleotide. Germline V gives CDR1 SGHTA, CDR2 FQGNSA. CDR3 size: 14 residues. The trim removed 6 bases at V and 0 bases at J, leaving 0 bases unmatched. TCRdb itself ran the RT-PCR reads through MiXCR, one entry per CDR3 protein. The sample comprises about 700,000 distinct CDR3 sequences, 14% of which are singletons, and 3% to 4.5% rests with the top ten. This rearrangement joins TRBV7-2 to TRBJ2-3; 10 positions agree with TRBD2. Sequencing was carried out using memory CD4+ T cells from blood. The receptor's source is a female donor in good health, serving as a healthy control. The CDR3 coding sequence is TGTGCCAGCAGACTAGCGGGGAGCACAGATACGCAGTATTTT. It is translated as CASRLAGSTDTQYF. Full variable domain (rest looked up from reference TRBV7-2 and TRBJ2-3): GAGVSQSPSNKVTEKGKDVELRCDPISGHTALYWYRQSLGQGLEFLIYFQGNSAPDKSGLPSDRFSAERTGGSVSTLTIQRTQQEDSAVYLCASRLAGSTDTQYFGPGTRLTVL.